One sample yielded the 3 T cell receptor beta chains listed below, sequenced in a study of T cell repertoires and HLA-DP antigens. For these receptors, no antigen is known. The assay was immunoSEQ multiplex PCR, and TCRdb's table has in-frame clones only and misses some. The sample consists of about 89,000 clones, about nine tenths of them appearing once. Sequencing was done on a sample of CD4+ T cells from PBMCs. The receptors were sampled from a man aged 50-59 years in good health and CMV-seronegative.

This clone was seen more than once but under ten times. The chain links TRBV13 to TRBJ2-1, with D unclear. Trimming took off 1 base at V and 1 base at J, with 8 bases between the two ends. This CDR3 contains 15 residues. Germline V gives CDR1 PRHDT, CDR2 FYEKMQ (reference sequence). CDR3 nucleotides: TGTGCCAGCAGCTTAGATCCTGGATCCTACAATGAGCAGTTCTTC. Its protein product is CASSLDPGSYNEQFF.

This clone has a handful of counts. CDR3 sequence reads: CASSTTGGSYSNQPQHF. The CDR3 DNA reads TGTGCCAGTAGTACCACAGGGGGCTCCTATAGCAATCAGCCCCAGCATTTT. The chain recombines TRBV19 with TRBJ1-5; 9 nucleotides line up with TRBD1. The germline V gene has CDR1 LNHDA and CDR2 SQIVND (reference sequence). V shed 4 bases, J shed 0 bases, and the junction held 7 bases outside the gene matches. The CDR3 runs 17 residues. Using reference TRBV19 and TRBJ1-5 for the parts outside the CDR3, the full variable domain is DGGITQSPKYLFRKEGQNVTLSCEQNLNHDAMYWYRQDPGQGLRLIYYSQIVNDFQKGDIAEGYSVSREKKESFPLTVTSAQKNPTAFYLCASSTTGGSYSNQPQHFGDGTRLSIL.

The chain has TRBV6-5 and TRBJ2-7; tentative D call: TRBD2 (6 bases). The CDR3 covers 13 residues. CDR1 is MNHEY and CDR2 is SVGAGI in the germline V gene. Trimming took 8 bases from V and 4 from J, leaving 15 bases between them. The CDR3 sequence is CASGEALRYEQYF. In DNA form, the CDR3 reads TGTGCCAGCGGGGAGGCGCTTCGGTACGAGCAGTACTTC.